The next 9 T cell receptor beta chains were all read from a single sample in a study of identifying expanded T cells in peripheral blood. Clones were read by immunoSEQ multiplex PCR, and TCRdb kept only the in-frame ones, dropping some. Among under 150,000 clones listed, about 80% were seen once. The sequenced sample consisted of blood. The origin of the receptors is a person aged 18 to 69 in good health.

The chain employs TRBV29-1 and TRBJ2-3; D possibly uses TRBD1 or TRBD2 (5 bases each). Trimming cost V 7 bases and J 0 bases, with 11 bases left between them. From germline, CDR1 is SQVTM and CDR2 ANQGSEA. This CDR3 region has 13 residues. The CDR3: CSASGPSTDTQYF. The CDR3, as DNA: TGCAGCGCATCGGGACCCAGCACAGATACGCAGTATTTT.

The table lists this clone with a count of one. This sequence joins TRBV5-4 and TRBJ2-7; D not resolved. CDR1 SGHNT and CDR2 YYREEE come from the germline V gene (reference sequence). The V end was cut by 1 base, the J end by 0 bases, with 8 bases between. The length of the CDR3 is 14 residues. The chain's CDR3 is CASSLLASSYEQYF. The CDR3 DNA reads as TGTGCCAGCAGCTTGTTAGCATCCTCCTACGAGCAGTACTTC.

This clone was counted a few times. The chain recombines TRBV5-1 with TRBJ2-7; the match to TRBD1 covers 8 bases. This CDR3 is built from 15 residues. J lost 5 bases, V lost 1 base, and 8 bases had no gene match. The germline V gene encodes CDR1 SGHRS and CDR2 YFSETQ. The CDR3 region is CASSLYGQGADEQYF. The DNA for the CDR3 is TGCGCCAGCAGCTTGTATGGCCAGGGGGCTGACGAGCAGTACTTC.

The chain uses TRBV30 and TRBJ1-6; D is ambiguous. Looked up from germline, CDR1 is GTSNPN and CDR2 is SVGIG (reference sequence). The CDR3 consists of 15 residues. V dropped 2 bases and J dropped 4 bases, with 12 bases sitting between them. The CDR3 is CAWSPLNGYNSPLHF. CDR3 nucleotides: TGTGCCTGGAGTCCCCTTAATGGTTATAATTCACCCCTCCACTTT.

This chain links TRBV5-4 with TRBJ1-2; TRBD1 might be the D (5 bases). Germline assignment: CDR1 SGHNT and CDR2 YYREEE (reference sequence). The CDR3 has 13 amino acids. The V end lost 2 bases, the J end lost 5 bases, and 10 bases lay between the germline ends. The CDR3 nucleotides are TGTGCCAGCAGCTTCGCGACAGAGTATGGCTACACCTTC. Encoded protein: CASSFATEYGYTF.

Notes on this clone: Additional DNA sequences in this sample encode the identical CDR3. V and J are TRBV6-1 and TRBJ2-6; 7 bases map to TRBD1. V was pared by 5 bases and J by 2 bases, with 0 bases of the junction left unmatched. CDR3 length: 14 residues. Per germline, CDR1 MNHNS and CDR2 SASEGT. The CDR3 DNA sequence: TGTGCCAGCAGTACAGGGGCTGGGGCCAACGTCCTGACTTTC. The encoded protein is CASSTGAGANVLTF.

This chain joins TRBV7-2 and TRBJ1-4; D not resolved. CDR1 is SGHTA and CDR2 is FQGNSA in the germline V gene. The CDR3 is 16 amino acids. V lost 5 bases and J lost 0, with 13 bases in between. The CDR3 region is CASSQQRFSTNEKLFF. The CDR3 region has the DNA TGTGCCAGCAGCCAACAGAGGTTCTCAACTAATGAAAAACTGTTTTTT.

The rearrangement joins TRBV19 to TRBJ1-1, with D perhaps TRBD1 (6 bases). V was trimmed by 7 bases and J by 1 base, leaving 16 bases between them. Germline assignment: CDR1 LNHDA and CDR2 SQIVND (reference sequence). The CDR3 totals 15 residues. Here the CDR3 DNA reads TGTGCCAGTACGGCCAGGGGAGTAGGGAACACTGAAGCTTTCTTT. Residues: CASTARGVGNTEAFF.

The chain combines TRBV11-3 with TRBJ1-2, with a possible D match to TRBD1 (5 bases). Trimming left V 1 base short and J 6 bases short, with 15 bases between. CDR3 length: 15 amino acids. Germline CDR1 and CDR2: SGHNT and YENEEA. The CDR3 coding sequence is TGTGCCAGCAGCTTAGTGAGGAGGGGATACCATGGCTACACCTTC. Its protein product is CASSLVRRGYHGYTF.